This is a list of T cell receptor beta chains from one sample in a study of T cell responses to AZD1222 COVID-19 vaccine. The assay was immunoSEQ multiplex PCR, and TCRdb's table has in-frame clones only and misses some. Here the sample spans about 97,000 clones, over 75% being singletons. Specimen: peripheral blood, collected on day 0 of AZD1222 vaccination. The receptor source for this set is an adult in good health. Both conserved end residues are part of each CDR3. The D gene is left open where the match is weak. Size values are once, few and many counts, or a class for expanded clones, and some rows have none.

clone_size j_call d_call v_call cdr3_aa cdr3_nt
few TRBJ1-1 . TRBV7-9 CASSLARVTEAFF TGTGCCAGCAGCTTAGCTCGGGTTACTGAAGCTTTCTTT
. TRBJ2-7 TRBD1 TRBV7-8 CASSNTGTGSHEQYF TGTGCCAGCAGCAATACCGGGACAGGAAGCCACGAGCAGTACTTC
. TRBJ1-1 . TRBV3-1/TRBV3-2 CASSRLNTEAFF TGTGCCAGCAGCCGTCTGAACACTGAAGCTTTCTTT
. TRBJ2-3 TRBD1 TRBV7-9 CASSLQGDPTDTQYF TGTGCCAGCAGCTTACAGGGGGACCCCACAGATACGCAGTATTTT
. TRBJ1-2 TRBD1 TRBV7-2 CASSAGQGWGYTF TGTGCCAGCAGCGCAGGACAGGGATGGGGCTACACCTTC
. TRBJ2-7 TRBD2 TRBV4-1 CASSQGGGLLSSYEQYF TGCGCCAGCAGCCAAGGGGGGGGACTACTAAGCTCCTACGAGCAGTACTTC
. TRBJ1-6 . TRBV6-5 CASSYDEGNSPLHF TGTGCCAGCAGTTACGACGAGGGTAATTCACCCCTCCACTTT
. TRBJ1-5 TRBD1 TRBV7-2 CASSSRDRGQGQPQHF TGTGCCAGCAGCTCCCGGGACAGGGGGCAGGGACAGCCCCAGCATTTT
. TRBJ1-5 TRBD1 TRBV27 CASSLWGQSNQPQHF TGTGCCAGCAGTTTATGGGGACAGTCCAATCAGCCCCAGCATTTT
. TRBJ2-2 TRBD2 TRBV27 CASSLAGGVSGELFF TGTGCCAGCAGCCTAGCGGGGGGGGTTTCCGGGGAGCTGTTTTTT
. TRBJ2-5 TRBD1 TRBV24-1 CATSDRDRLQETQYF TGTGCCACCAGTGATAGGGACAGGCTCCAAGAGACCCAGTACTTC
. TRBJ2-3 . TRBV5-1 CASGFLEGSSTDTQYF TGCGCCAGCGGGTTCCTAGAGGGGTCTAGCACAGATACGCAGTATTTT
. TRBJ2-7 TRBD2 TRBV15 CATSRDRGGKNFYEQYF TGTGCCACCAGCAGAGATCGGGGGGGCAAGAATTTTTACGAGCAGTACTTC
. TRBJ2-1 . TRBV20-1 CSASPDNEQFF TGCAGTGCTAGTCCCGACAATGAGCAGTTCTTC
. TRBJ1-1 . TRBV6-5 CASSYGKTGNTEAFF TGTGCCAGCAGTTACGGTAAGACGGGGAACACTGAAGCTTTCTTT
. TRBJ2-7 TRBD2 TRBV3-1/TRBV3-2 CASSQDLASGRTYEQYF TGTGCCAGCAGCCAAGATCTTGCTAGCGGGAGAACCTACGAGCAGTACTTC
. TRBJ1-1 . TRBV14 CASSQDWGTEAFF TGTGCCAGCAGCCAAGATTGGGGTACTGAAGCTTTCTTT
. TRBJ2-2 . TRBV6-4 CASSVHIDTGELFF TGTGCCAGCAGTGTCCACATAGACACCGGGGAGCTGTTTTTT
. TRBJ2-1 TRBD2 TRBV6-5 CATRTSATYNEQFF TGTGCCACCCGGACTAGCGCGACTTATAATGAGCAGTTCTTC
. TRBJ2-3 . TRBV28 CASRPFVTATQYF TGTGCCAGCAGGCCCTTCGTAACGGCTACGCAGTATTTT
. TRBJ1-2 . TRBV6-5 CASSLGFYGYTF TGTGCCAGCAGTCTGGGGTTCTATGGCTACACCTTC
. TRBJ1-3 . TRBV27 CASSPSGGFSGNTIYF TGTGCCAGCAGCCCCAGCGGGGGTTTCTCTGGAAACACCATATATTTT
. TRBJ1-4 . TRBV4-1 CASSQGRTNEKLFF TGCGCCAGCAGCCAAGGGCGAACTAATGAAAAACTGTTTTTT
once TRBJ1-2 . TRBV10-3 CAISESGSQGYYGYTF TGTGCCATCAGTGAGTCGGGGTCGCAGGGATACTATGGCTACACCTTC
once TRBJ1-2 TRBD1 TRBV29-1 CSVPDREAYGYTF TGCAGCGTTCCCGACAGGGAGGCCTATGGCTACACCTTC
. TRBJ2-7 . TRBV1 CTSSQDHTSVYYEQYF TGCACCAGCAGCCAAGATCATACTAGCGTTTACTACGAGCAGTACTTC
. TRBJ2-1 TRBD2 TRBV27 CASSLSGGLATYNEQFF TGTGCCAGCAGTTTATCGGGGGGACTAGCGACCTACAATGAGCAGTTCTTC
. TRBJ1-1 TRBD1 TRBV7-2 CASSEPGQGAFF TGTGCCAGCAGCGAGCCGGGACAGGGAGCTTTCTTT
. TRBJ2-7 . TRBV27 CASSPRTAYEQYF TGTGCCAGCAGTCCACGGACAGCATACGAGCAGTACTTC
. TRBJ2-7 . TRBV2 CASVTGQTYEQYF TGTGCCAGCGTAACGGGACAAACTTACGAGCAGTACTTC
. TRBJ1-5 . TRBV24-1 CATSDSRGNNQPQHF TGTGCCACCAGTGATTCAAGGGGCAACAATCAGCCCCAGCATTTT
few TRBJ1-1 TRBD1 TRBV5-1 CASSTGTENTEAFF TGCGCCAGCAGCACCGGGACAGAGAACACTGAAGCTTTCTTT
. TRBJ1-4 . TRBV18 CASSSDRTTNEKLFF TGTGCCAGCTCATCTGACAGAACAACTAATGAAAAACTGTTTTTT
medium-sized TRBJ1-5 TRBD1 TRBV19 CASRRGTGEHQPQHF TGTGCCAGTCGAAGAGGGACAGGGGAGCATCAGCCCCAGCATTTT
. TRBJ2-7 . TRBV21-1 CASSKAGGRNSYEQYF TGTGCCAGCAGCAAAGCGGGGGGACGGAATTCCTACGAGCAGTACTTC
. TRBJ1-2 TRBD1 TRBV7-2 CASRTTGAGYGYTF TGTGCCAGCAGAACCACAGGGGCCGGATATGGCTACACCTTC
. TRBJ2-7 TRBD1 TRBV4-1 CASSQGQGWYEQYF TGCGCCAGCAGCCAAGGACAGGGGTGGTACGAGCAGTACTTC
. TRBJ1-2 . TRBV30 CAWSVLNLNYGYTF TGTGCCTGGAGTGTACTCAACCTTAACTATGGCTACACCTTC
. TRBJ1-4 . TRBV4-1 CASSPGGGGPEKLFF TGCGCCAGCAGCCCGGGAGGGGGAGGACCCGAAAAACTGTTTTTT
. TRBJ2-3 . TRBV10-2 CASSESTGYGEDTQYF TGCGCCAGCAGTGAGTCGACTGGGTATGGGGAAGATACGCAGTATTTT
. TRBJ1-2 . TRBV25-1 CASSVQGDGYTF TGTGCCAGCAGTGTTCAAGGGGATGGCTACACCTTC
. TRBJ1-1 . TRBV25-1 CASSESGLEAFF TGTGCCAGCAGTGAATCGGGTCTTGAAGCTTTCTTT
. TRBJ2-3 TRBD2 TRBV2 CASSGGSTDTQYF TGTGCCAGCAGCGGGGGGAGCACAGATACGCAGTATTTT
. TRBJ1-2 . TRBV18 CASSPTGPGNTWFGYTF TGTGCCAGCTCACCGACCGGGCCAGGAAATACTTGGTTTGGCTACACCTTC
. TRBJ2-4 TRBD1 TRBV2 CASRGTRQGAKNIQYF TGTGCCAGCAGGGGAACCCGACAGGGGGCCAAAAACATTCAGTACTTC
. TRBJ1-1 . TRBV14 CASSRSRDNPRGEAFF TGTGCCAGCAGCCGATCCCGGGACAACCCCCGGGGTGAAGCTTTCTTT